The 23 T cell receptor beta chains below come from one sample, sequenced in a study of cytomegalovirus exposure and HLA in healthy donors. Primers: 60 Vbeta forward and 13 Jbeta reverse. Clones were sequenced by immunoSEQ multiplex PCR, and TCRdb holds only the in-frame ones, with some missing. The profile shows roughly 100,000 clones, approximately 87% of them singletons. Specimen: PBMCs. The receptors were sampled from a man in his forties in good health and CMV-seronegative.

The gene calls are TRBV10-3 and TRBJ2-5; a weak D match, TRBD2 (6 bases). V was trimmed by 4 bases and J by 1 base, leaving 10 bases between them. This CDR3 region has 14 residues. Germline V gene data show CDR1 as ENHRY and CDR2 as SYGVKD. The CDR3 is CAISVRGPQETQYF. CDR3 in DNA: TGTGCCATCAGTGTGCGGGGCCCCCAAGAGACCCAGTACTTC.

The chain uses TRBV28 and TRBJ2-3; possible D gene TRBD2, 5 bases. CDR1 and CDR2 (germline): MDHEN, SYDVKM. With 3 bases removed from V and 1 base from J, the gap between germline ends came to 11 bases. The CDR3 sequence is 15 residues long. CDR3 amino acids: CASSFFGAGTDTQYF. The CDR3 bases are TGTGCCAGCAGTTTCTTCGGAGCGGGCACAGATACGCAGTATTTT.

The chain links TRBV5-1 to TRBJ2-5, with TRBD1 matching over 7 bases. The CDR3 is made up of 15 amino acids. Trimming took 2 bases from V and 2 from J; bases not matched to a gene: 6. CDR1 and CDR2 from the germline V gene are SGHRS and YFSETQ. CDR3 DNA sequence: TGCGCCAGCAGCTTAAGTGGGACAGCACAAGAGACCCAGTACTTC. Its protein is CASSLSGTAQETQYF.

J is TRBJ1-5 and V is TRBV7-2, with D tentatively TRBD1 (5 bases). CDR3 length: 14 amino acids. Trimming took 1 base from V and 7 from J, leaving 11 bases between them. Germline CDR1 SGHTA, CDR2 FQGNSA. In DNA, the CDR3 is TGTGCCAGCAGCTTAGGTCCCAGGGAACAGCCCCAGCATTTT. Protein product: CASSLGPREQPQHF.

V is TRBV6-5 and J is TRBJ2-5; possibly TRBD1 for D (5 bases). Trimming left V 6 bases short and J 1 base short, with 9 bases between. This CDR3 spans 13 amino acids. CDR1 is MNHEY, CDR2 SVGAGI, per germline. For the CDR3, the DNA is TGTGCCAGCAGGCGACAGATCCAAGAGACCCAGTACTTC. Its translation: CASRRQIQETQYF.

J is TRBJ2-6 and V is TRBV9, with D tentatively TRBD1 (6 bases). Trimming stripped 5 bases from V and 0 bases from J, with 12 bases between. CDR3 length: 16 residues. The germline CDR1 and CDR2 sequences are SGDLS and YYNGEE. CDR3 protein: CASSGTRYSGANVLTF. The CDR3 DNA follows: TGTGCCAGCAGTGGGACACGCTACTCTGGGGCCAACGTCCTGACTTTC.

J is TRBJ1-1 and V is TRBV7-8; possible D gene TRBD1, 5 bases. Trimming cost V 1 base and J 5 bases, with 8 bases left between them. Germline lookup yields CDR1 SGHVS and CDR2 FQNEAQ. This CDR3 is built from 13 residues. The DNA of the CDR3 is TGTGCCAGCAGCTTAGGGGGGGGGACTGAAGCTTTCTTT. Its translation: CASSLGGGTEAFF.

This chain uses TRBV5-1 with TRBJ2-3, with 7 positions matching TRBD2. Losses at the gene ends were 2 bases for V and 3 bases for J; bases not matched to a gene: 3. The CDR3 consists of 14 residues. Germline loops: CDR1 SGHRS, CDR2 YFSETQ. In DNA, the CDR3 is TGCGCCAGCAGCTTTCCGGGGGGAACAGATACGCAGTATTTT. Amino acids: CASSFPGGTDTQYF.

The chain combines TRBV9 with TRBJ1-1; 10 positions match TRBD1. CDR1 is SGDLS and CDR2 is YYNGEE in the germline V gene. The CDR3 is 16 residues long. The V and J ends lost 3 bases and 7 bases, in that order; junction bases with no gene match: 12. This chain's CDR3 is CASSARDRGGGFEAFF. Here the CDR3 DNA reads TGTGCCAGCAGCGCCCGGGACAGGGGAGGAGGATTTGAAGCTTTCTTT.

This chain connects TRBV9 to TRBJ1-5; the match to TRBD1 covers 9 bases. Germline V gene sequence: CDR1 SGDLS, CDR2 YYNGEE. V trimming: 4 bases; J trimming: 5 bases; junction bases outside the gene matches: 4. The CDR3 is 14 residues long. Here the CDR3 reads CASSTRDRDQPQHF. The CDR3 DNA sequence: TGTGCCAGCAGCACCCGGGACAGGGATCAGCCCCAGCATTTT.

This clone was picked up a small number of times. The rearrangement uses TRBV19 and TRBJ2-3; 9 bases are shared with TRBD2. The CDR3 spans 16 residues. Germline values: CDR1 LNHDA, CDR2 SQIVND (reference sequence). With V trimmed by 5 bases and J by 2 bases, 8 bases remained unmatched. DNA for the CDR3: TGTGCCAGTAGTGGAGAGCGGGGGGCCTTCACAGATACGCAGTATTTT. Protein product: CASSGERGAFTDTQYF.

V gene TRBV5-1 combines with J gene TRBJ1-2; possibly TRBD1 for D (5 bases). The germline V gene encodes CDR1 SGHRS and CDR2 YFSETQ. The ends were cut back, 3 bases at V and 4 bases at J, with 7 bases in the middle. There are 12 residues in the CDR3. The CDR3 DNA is TGCGCCAGCAGCTGGGGGGTCTATGGCTACACCTTC. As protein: CASSWGVYGYTF.

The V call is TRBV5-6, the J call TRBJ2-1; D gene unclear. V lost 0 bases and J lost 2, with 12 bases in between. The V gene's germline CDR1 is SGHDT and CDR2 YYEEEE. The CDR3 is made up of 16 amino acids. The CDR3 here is CASSLVLAPAYNEQFF. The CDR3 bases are TGTGCCAGCAGCTTGGTCCTCGCCCCGGCCTACAATGAGCAGTTCTTC. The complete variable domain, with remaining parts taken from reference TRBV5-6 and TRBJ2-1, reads DAGVTQSPTHLIKTRGQQVTLRCSPKSGHDTVSWYQQALGQGPQFIFQYYEEEERQRGNFPDRFSGHQFPNYSSELNVNALLLGDSALYLCASSLVLAPAYNEQFFGPGTRLTVL.

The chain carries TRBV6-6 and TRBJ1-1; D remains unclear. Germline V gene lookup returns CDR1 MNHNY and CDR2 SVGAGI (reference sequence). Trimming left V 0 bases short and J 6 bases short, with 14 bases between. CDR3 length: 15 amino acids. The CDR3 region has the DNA TGTGCCAGCAGTTACTCGATTTCCCGGGTCGCTGAAGCTTTCTTT. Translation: CASSYSISRVAEAFF.

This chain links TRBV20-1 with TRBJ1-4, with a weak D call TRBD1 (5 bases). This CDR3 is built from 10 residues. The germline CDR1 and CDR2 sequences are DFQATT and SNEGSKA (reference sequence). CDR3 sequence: CPPRGEKLFF. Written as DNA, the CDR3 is TGCCCACCCCGGGGGGAAAAACTGTTTTTT.

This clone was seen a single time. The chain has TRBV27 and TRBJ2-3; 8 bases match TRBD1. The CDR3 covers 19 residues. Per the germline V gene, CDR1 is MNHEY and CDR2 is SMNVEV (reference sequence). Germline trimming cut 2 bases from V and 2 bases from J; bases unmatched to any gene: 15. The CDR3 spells CASSLLHLLGQDITDTQYF. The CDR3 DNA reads TGTGCCAGCAGTTTACTTCACCTTTTGGGACAGGATATCACAGATACGCAGTATTTT.

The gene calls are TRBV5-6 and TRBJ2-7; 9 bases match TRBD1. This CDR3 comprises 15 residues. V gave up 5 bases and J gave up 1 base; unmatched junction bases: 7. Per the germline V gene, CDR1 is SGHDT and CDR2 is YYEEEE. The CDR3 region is CASSLTGGLSYEQYF. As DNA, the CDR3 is TGTGCCAGCAGTCTAACAGGGGGCTTATCCTACGAGCAGTACTTC.

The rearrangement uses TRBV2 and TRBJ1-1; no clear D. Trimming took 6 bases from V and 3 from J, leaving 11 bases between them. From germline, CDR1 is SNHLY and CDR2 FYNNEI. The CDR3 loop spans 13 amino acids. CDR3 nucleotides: TGTGCCAGCAGATGGTTTCAGGACACTGAAGCTTTCTTT. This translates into CASRWFQDTEAFF.

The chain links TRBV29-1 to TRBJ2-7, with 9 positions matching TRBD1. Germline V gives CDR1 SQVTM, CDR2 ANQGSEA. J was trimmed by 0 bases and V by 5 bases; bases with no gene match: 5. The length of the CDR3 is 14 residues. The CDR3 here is CSVLTGGPSYEQYF. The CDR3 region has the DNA TGCAGCGTTTTGACAGGGGGACCCTCCTACGAGCAGTACTTC.

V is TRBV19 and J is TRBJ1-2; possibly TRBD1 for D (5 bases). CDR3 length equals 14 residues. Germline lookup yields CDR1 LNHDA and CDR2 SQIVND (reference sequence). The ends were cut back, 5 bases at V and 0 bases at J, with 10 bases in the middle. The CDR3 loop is CASSYDSTNYGYTF. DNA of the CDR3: TGTGCCAGTAGTTATGACAGTACTAACTATGGCTACACCTTC.

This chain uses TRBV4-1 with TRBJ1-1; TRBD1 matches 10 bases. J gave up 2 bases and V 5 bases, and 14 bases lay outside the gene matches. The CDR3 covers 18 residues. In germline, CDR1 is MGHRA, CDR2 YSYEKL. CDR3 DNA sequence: TGCGCCAGCAGCTTCCGGGACAGGGGCCCTGATGTAAACACTGAAGCTTTCTTT. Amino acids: CASSFRDRGPDVNTEAFF.

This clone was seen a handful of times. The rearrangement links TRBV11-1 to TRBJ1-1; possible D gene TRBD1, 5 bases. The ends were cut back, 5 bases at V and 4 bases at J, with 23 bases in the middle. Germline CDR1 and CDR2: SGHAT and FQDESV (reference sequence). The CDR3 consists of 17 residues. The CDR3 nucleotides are TGTGCCAGCAGCAACTCCCGGGCGAGCCCGGGGGGCACTGAAGCTTTCTTT. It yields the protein CASSNSRASPGGTEAFF. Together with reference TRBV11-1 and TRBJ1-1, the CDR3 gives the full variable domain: EAEVAQSPRYKITEKSQAVAFWCDPISGHATLYWYRQILGQGPELLVQFQDESVVDDSQLPKDRFSAERLKGVDSTLKIQPAELGDSAMYLCASSNSRASPGGTEAFFGQGTRLTVV.

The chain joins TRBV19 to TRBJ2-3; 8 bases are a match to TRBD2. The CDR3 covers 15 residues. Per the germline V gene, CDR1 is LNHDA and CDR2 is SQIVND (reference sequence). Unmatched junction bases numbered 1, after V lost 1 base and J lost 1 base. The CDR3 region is CASSIGSGGTDTQYF. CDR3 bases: TGTGCCAGTAGTATAGGTAGCGGGGGCACAGATACGCAGTATTTT.